These 29 T cell receptor beta chains originate from one sample sequenced in a study of CD8 T cells in Susac syndrome. RNA was extracted with the RNeasy kit, and a quantity of about 0.45 to 1 ug was reverse transcribed using random hexamers. TCRdb analysed the immunoSEQ multiplex PCR reads with MiXCR anew, one entry per CDR3 protein. The sample includes some 160,000 distinct CDR3 sequences, 85% to 95% of them seen just once. Input material: CD8+ T cells from PBMCs. These receptors were taken from a human donor with multiple sclerosis.

The table lists this clonotype with a count of one. The chain combines TRBV12-5 with TRBJ2-3, with TRBD1 matching 9 bases. The CDR3 covers 16 residues. Germline CDR1 LGHNT, CDR2 FRNRAP. The junction had 10 bases not matched to a gene; V was cut back by 5 bases and J by 4 bases. The DNA of the CDR3 is TGTGCTAGTGGTCCCCCACACAGGGGGCAATCAGATACGCAGTATTTT. Amino acids: CASGPPHRGQSDTQYF.

This sequence joins TRBV12-3 or TRBV12-4 and TRBJ2-7; D could derive from TRBD1 or TRBD2 (5 bases each). The CDR3 contains 14 residues. Trimming removed 1 base at V and 7 bases at J, with 14 bases between. CDR3: CASSLGGRRREQYF. For the CDR3, the DNA is TGTGCCAGCAGTTTAGGGGGGAGAAGACGGGAGCAGTACTTC.

This sequence joins TRBV28 and TRBJ2-1, with a possible D match to TRBD2 (5 bases). Trimming stripped 3 bases from V and 7 bases from J, with 16 bases between. Germline V gene data show CDR1 as MDHEN and CDR2 as SYDVKM. This CDR3 spans 15 amino acids. CDR3 in DNA: TGTGCCAGCAGTTTTTCAGACTATCTCCTAAATGAGCAGTTCTTC. Translation gives CASSFSDYLLNEQFF.

V gene TRBV20-1 combines with J gene TRBJ2-3; D gene ambiguous. The germline V gene has CDR1 DFQATT and CDR2 SNEGSKA (reference sequence). Trimming shortened V by 0 bases and J by 4 bases, and 11 bases separated the two germline ends. The CDR3 has 14 amino acids. The CDR3 is CSARDPTRADTQYF. CDR3 bases: TGCAGTGCTAGAGATCCAACCCGGGCAGATACGCAGTATTTT.

This chain links TRBV7-8 with TRBJ2-7, with 8 bases identical to TRBD2. CDR3 length equals 15 residues. V lost 1 base and J lost 5; bases outside the gene matches: 7. Germline V gives CDR1 SGHVS, CDR2 FQNEAQ. CDR3 residues: CASSLVLSSGDEQYF. CDR3 in DNA: TGTGCCAGCAGCTTAGTCCTTAGTAGCGGGGACGAGCAGTACTTC.

The chain uses TRBV7-8 and TRBJ2-3; D is undetermined. V was clipped by 4 bases and J by 3 bases, with 14 bases between them. The CDR3 is 15 residues long. In germline, CDR1 is SGHVS, CDR2 FQNEAQ. CDR3 DNA sequence: TGTGCCAGCAGCTCCCCTCGACCACAAACAGATACGCAGTATTTT. Translation gives CASSSPRPQTDTQYF.

This chain uses TRBV12-3 or TRBV12-4 with TRBJ1-5, with 7 nucleotides matching TRBD1. The CDR3 has 14 residues. After removal of 6 bases from V and 2 bases from J, the junction contained 4 bases not matched to a gene. CDR3 bases: TGTGCCAGCAGCACAGGGGTACGCAATCAGCCCCAGCATTTT. Translated: CASSTGVRNQPQHF.

The rearrangement links TRBV3-1 to TRBJ2-1, with D unclear. From germline, CDR1 is LGHDT and CDR2 YNNKEL (reference sequence). Trimming stripped 4 bases from V and 8 bases from J, with 12 bases between. This CDR3 region has 13 residues. CDR3 loop: CASSPRLGHEQFF. CDR3 DNA sequence: TGTGCCAGCAGCCCCCGCCTTGGACATGAGCAGTTCTTC.

This clonotype was counted once. This CDR3 reads CASSAGQSGETQYF. The CDR3 coding sequence is TGTGCCAGCAGCGCCGGACAATCTGGGGAGACCCAGTACTTC. V usage is TRBV9 and J usage is TRBJ2-5; tentative D call: TRBD1 (5 bases). Germline V gene sequence: CDR1 SGDLS, CDR2 YYNGEE. The V end was cut by 3 bases, the J end by 5 bases, with 14 bases between. There are 14 residues in the CDR3.

J is TRBJ2-1 and V is TRBV5-1, with TRBD2 identical over 12 bases. Germline CDR1 is SGHRS and CDR2 is YFSETQ. Trimming at V came to 0 bases and at J to 3 bases, leaving 4 bases not matched to a gene. The CDR3 spans 17 residues. CDR3: CASSLALAGGIYNEQFF. The CDR3 DNA sequence: TGCGCCAGCAGCTTGGCTCTAGCGGGAGGGATCTACAATGAGCAGTTCTTC.

This clonotype showed up just a few times. This chain uses TRBV7-9 with TRBJ1-2; TRBD1 matches 7 bases. V lost 5 bases to trimming and J lost 3 bases; unmatched junction nucleotides: 3. The CDR3 has 13 residues. From germline, CDR1 is SEHNR and CDR2 FQNEAQ (reference sequence). The CDR3 here is CASSQDRDYGYTF. In DNA, the CDR3 is TGTGCCAGCAGCCAAGACAGGGACTATGGCTACACCTTC.

This rearrangement joins TRBV29-1 to TRBJ2-2; D call uncertain. V gave up 7 bases and J gave up 3 bases, with 6 bases separating them. The germline V gene encodes CDR1 SQVTM and CDR2 ANQGSEA. The CDR3 contains 11 residues. The CDR3 loop is CSGSDTGELFF. In nucleotides, the CDR3 is TGCAGCGGTTCGGACACCGGGGAGCTGTTTTTT.

The chain combines TRBV12-3 or TRBV12-4 with TRBJ2-7; 11 bases agree with TRBD2. This CDR3 is 20 amino acids long. The ends lost 7 bases at V and 2 bases at J; junction bases unmatched: 22. As DNA, the CDR3 is TGTGCCAGCACCCCAGGGGTAGCGGGGGGGCGTTCCCCCAAGGCCTACGAGCAGTACTTC. Its translation is CASTPGVAGGRSPKAYEQYF.

This chain uses TRBV20-1 with TRBJ2-5; 9 positions match TRBD2. V lost 3 bases and J lost 4; bases outside the gene matches: 6. The CDR3 contains 14 residues. CDR1 and CDR2 from the germline V gene are DFQATT and SNEGSKA (reference sequence). The DNA for the CDR3 is TGCAGTGCTAGGGCCGGGACTAGCAGAGAGACCCAGTACTTC. Translating gives CSARAGTSRETQYF.

This chain uses TRBV5-1 with TRBJ1-1; TRBD1 is a possible D gene (5 bases). The CDR3 contains 12 residues. Trimming removed 8 bases from V and 6 bases from J, with 14 bases in between. Germline V gives CDR1 SGHRS, CDR2 YFSETQ. The CDR3 loop reads CASRRADAEAFF. CDR3 bases: TGCGCCAGTCGCAGGGCTGACGCTGAAGCTTTCTTT.

The chain employs TRBV27 and TRBJ2-7; tentatively, D is TRBD1 (7 bases). Germline loops: CDR1 MNHEY, CDR2 SMNVEV (reference sequence). V gave up 5 bases and J gave up 2 bases, with 22 bases separating them. CDR3 length: 17 residues. The CDR3 loop is CASSPNPLRGVAYEQYF. The DNA of the CDR3 is TGTGCCAGCAGTCCCAATCCCCTCAGGGGGGTGGCCTACGAGCAGTACTTC.

This chain connects TRBV29-1 to TRBJ1-1, with unresolved D. The CDR3 consists of 13 residues. V shed 5 bases and J shed 1 base, with 11 bases lying between them. Germline V gene data show CDR1 as SQVTM and CDR2 as ANQGSEA. CDR3 amino acids: CSVTKDGNTEAFF. The CDR3 DNA reads TGCAGCGTTACGAAAGACGGGAACACTGAAGCTTTCTTT.

This clonotype occurred once. V and J are TRBV7-9 and TRBJ1-2; 7 nucleotides match TRBD1. The CDR3 has 13 amino acids. V shed 5 bases and J 7 bases; nucleotides not matched to a gene: 7. The V gene's germline CDR1 is SEHNR and CDR2 FQNEAQ (reference sequence). The CDR3 nucleotides read TGTGCCAGCAGCGTAACAGGGGATCTTGGCTACACCTTC. Its protein is CASSVTGDLGYTF.

The gene calls are TRBV3-1 and TRBJ2-5, with a tentative D call TRBD2 (6 bases). This CDR3 has 16 amino acids. Trimming removed 0 bases from V and 0 bases from J, with 11 bases in between. Germline assignment: CDR1 LGHDT and CDR2 YNNKEL (reference sequence). The CDR3 region has the DNA TGTGCCAGCAGCCAAGAGACCGGAGGGTACCAAGAGACCCAGTACTTC. It encodes CASSQETGGYQETQYF.

This chain connects TRBV19 to TRBJ1-1, with D unclear. This CDR3 is built from 15 residues. V gave up 3 bases and J gave up 1 base, with 12 bases separating them. Germline V gene sequence: CDR1 LNHDA, CDR2 SQIVND (reference sequence). CDR3 in DNA: TGTGCCAGTAGTATCCCCTCAGTGGGGAACACTGAAGCTTTCTTT. This sequence encodes CASSIPSVGNTEAFF.

V and J are TRBV27 and TRBJ2-7, with TRBD1 identical over 9 bases. The CDR3 consists of 14 residues. Germline CDR1 MNHEY, CDR2 SMNVEV (reference sequence). Trimming removed 5 bases from V and 6 bases from J; junction bases left unmatched: 8. CDR3 coding DNA: TGTGCCAGCAGTACCAGGGACAGGGTTACCGAGCAGTACTTC. Protein sequence: CASSTRDRVTEQYF.

The chain combines TRBV5-6 with TRBJ2-1, with D tentatively TRBD1 (5 bases). Germline assignment: CDR1 SGHDT and CDR2 YYEEEE. The length of the CDR3 is 14 residues. Trimming cost V 3 bases and J 1 base, with 8 bases left between them. DNA for the CDR3: TGTGCCAGCAGCTATCCAGGGTCCTACAATGAGCAGTTCTTC. It is translated as CASSYPGSYNEQFF.

V gene TRBV19 combines with J gene TRBJ1-1; D is unresolved. The CDR3 has 14 amino acids. The germline V gene has CDR1 LNHDA and CDR2 SQIVND (reference sequence). V dropped 1 base and J dropped 1 base, with 7 bases sitting between them. The CDR3 sequence is CASSIVSRNTEAFF. CDR3 coding DNA: TGTGCCAGTAGTATAGTCTCCAGGAACACTGAAGCTTTCTTT. Using reference TRBV19 and TRBJ1-1 for the parts outside the CDR3, the full variable domain is DGGITQSPKYLFRKEGQNVTLSCEQNLNHDAMYWYRQDPGQGLRLIYYSQIVNDFQKGDIAEGYSVSREKKESFPLTVTSAQKNPTAFYLCASSIVSRNTEAFFGQGTRLTVV.

The chain uses TRBV20-1 and TRBJ1-5; D perhaps matches TRBD1 (6 bases). Trimming removed 3 bases at V and 4 bases at J, with 16 bases between. The germline V gene encodes CDR1 DFQATT and CDR2 SNEGSKA (reference sequence). This CDR3 is 15 amino acids long. CDR3 bases: TGCAGTGCTAGGACTACAGGGCTCTCTAATCAGCCCCAGCATTTT. Protein sequence: CSARTTGLSNQPQHF.

V is TRBV11-2 and J is TRBJ2-2; 8 nucleotides match TRBD1. Germline V gives CDR1 SGHAT, CDR2 FQNNGV. The CDR3 has 16 amino acids. The junction had 6 bases not matched to a gene; V was cut back by 5 bases and J by 1 base. CDR3 DNA sequence: TGTGCCAGCAGCAAATGGGACAGGCAGAACACCGGGGAGCTGTTTTTT. It specifies CASSKWDRQNTGELFF.

V gene TRBV27 combines with J gene TRBJ2-7; tentatively, D is TRBD1 or TRBD2 (6 bases each). CDR3 length equals 14 residues. The V and J ends lost 10 bases and 7 bases respectively, with 23 bases between them. In germline, CDR1 is MNHEY, CDR2 SMNVEV (reference sequence). The CDR3 nucleotides read TGTGCCACCGGATCGGGGAGCCGGGGGCGGGAGCAGTACTTC. Translating it yields CATGSGSRGREQYF.

The V call is TRBV12-3 or TRBV12-4, the J call TRBJ2-2; 9 bases align to TRBD2. The junction had 4 bases not matched to a gene; V was cut back by 7 bases and J by 7 bases. This CDR3 spans 13 amino acids. The CDR3 DNA is TGTGCCAGCAAAGGGACTAGCTTCGGGGAGCTGTTTTTT. Its protein product is CASKGTSFGELFF.

The V call is TRBV20-1, the J call TRBJ2-1; 13 bases are shared with TRBD2. Unmatched junction bases numbered 5, after V lost 8 bases and J lost 4 bases. This CDR3 region has 14 residues. Germline V gene sequence: CDR1 DFQATT, CDR2 SNEGSKA (reference sequence). DNA for the CDR3: TGCAGTCCCCTGACTAGCGGGAGGTACAATGAGCAGTTCTTC. Translating gives CSPLTSGRYNEQFF.

The V call is TRBV5-1, the J call TRBJ2-3, with D perhaps TRBD1 (6 bases). Germline loops: CDR1 SGHRS, CDR2 YFSETQ. V was cut by 2 bases and J by 2 bases, with 15 bases left in between. The CDR3 contains 16 residues. In DNA form, the CDR3 reads TGCGCCAGCAGCTTCTGGACAGCCCTCCCCACAGATACGCAGTATTTT. The encoded protein is CASSFWTALPTDTQYF. Full variable domain (missing parts from reference TRBV5-1 and TRBJ2-3): KAGVTQTPRYLIKTRGQQVTLSCSPISGHRSVSWYQQTPGQGLQFLFEYFSETQRNKGNFPGRFSGRQFSNSRSEMNVSTLELGDSALYLCASSFWTALPTDTQYFGPGTRLTVL.